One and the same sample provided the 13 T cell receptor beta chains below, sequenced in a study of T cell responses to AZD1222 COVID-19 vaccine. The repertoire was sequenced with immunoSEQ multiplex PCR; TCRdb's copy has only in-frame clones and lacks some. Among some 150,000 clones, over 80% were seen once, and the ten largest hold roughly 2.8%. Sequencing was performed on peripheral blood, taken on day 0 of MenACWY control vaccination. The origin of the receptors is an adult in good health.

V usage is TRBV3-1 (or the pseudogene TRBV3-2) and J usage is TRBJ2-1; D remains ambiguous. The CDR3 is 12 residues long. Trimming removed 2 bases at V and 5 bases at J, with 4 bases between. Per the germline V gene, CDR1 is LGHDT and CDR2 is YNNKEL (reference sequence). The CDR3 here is CASSQSDNEQFF. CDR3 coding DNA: TGTGCCAGCAGCCAATCCGACAATGAGCAGTTCTTC.

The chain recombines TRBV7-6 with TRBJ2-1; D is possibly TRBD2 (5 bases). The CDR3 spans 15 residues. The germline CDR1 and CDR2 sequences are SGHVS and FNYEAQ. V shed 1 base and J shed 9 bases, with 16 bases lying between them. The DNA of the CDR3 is TGTGCCAGCAGCTTAGGAGAATTCCGGGATCCTGAGCAGTTCTTC. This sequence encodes CASSLGEFRDPEQFF. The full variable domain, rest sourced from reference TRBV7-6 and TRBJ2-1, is GAGVSQSPRYKVTKRGQDVALRCDPISGHVSLYWYRQALGQGPEFLTYFNYEAQQDKSGLPNDRFSAERPEGSISTLTIQRTEQRDSAMYRCASSLGEFRDPEQFFGPGTRLTVL.

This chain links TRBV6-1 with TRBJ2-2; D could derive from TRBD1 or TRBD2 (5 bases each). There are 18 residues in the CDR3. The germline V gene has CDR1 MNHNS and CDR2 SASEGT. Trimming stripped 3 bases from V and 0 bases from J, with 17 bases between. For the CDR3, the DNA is TGTGCCAGCAGTGAGGTCGCCGGAGGACACACGAACACCGGGGAGCTGTTTTTT. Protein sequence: CASSEVAGGHTNTGELFF.

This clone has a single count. CDR3 in amino acids: CASSFILSSHSEQYF. CDR3 coding DNA: TGTGCCAGCAGCTTTATCCTTTCTAGTCATTCCGAGCAGTACTTC. The rearrangement joins TRBV7-9 to TRBJ2-7; D is undetermined. V was shortened by 3 bases and J by 6 bases, with 18 bases between the two germline ends. The CDR3 covers 15 residues. CDR1 and CDR2 from the germline V gene are SEHNR and FQNEAQ (reference sequence).

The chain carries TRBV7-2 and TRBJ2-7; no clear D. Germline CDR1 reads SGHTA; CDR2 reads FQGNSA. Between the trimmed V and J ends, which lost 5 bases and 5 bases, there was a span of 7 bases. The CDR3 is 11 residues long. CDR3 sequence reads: CASSRSDEQYF. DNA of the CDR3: TGTGCCAGCAGCAGATCCGACGAGCAGTACTTC.

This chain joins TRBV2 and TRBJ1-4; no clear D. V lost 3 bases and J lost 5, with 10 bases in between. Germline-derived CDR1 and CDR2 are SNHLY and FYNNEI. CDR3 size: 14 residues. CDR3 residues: CASSDRSINEKLFF. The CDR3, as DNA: TGTGCCAGCAGTGACAGGAGCATAAATGAAAAACTGTTTTTT. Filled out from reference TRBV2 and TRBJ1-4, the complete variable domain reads EPEVTQTPSHQVTQMGQEVILRCVPISNHLYFYWYRQILGQKVEFLVSFYNNEISEKSEIFDDQFSVERPDGSNFTLKIRSTKLEDSAMYFCASSDRSINEKLFFGSGTQLSVL.

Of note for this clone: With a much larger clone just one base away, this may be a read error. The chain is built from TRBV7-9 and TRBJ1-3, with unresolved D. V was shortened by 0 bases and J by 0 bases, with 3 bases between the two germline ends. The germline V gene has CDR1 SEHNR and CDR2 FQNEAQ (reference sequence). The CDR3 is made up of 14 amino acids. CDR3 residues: CASSLASSGNTIYF. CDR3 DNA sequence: TGTGCCAGCAGCTTAGCCAGCTCTGGAAACACCATATATTTT. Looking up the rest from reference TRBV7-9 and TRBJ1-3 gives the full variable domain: DTGVSQNPRHKITKRGQNVTFRCDPISEHNRLYWYRQTLGQGPEFLTYFQNEAQLEKSRLLSDRFSAERPKGSFSTLEIQRTEQGDSAMYLCASSLASSGNTIYFGEGSWLTVV.

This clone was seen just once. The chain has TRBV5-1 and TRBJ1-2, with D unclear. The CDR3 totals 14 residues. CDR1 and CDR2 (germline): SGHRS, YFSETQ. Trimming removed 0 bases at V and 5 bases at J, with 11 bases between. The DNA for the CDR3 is TGCGCCAGCAGCTTGGGTAGGGAGGAGTATGGCTACACCTTC. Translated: CASSLGREEYGYTF.

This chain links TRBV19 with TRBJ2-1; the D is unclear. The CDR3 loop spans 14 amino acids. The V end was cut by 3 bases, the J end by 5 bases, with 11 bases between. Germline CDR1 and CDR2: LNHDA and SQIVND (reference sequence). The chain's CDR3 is CASSIPGRNNEQFF. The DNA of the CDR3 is TGTGCCAGTAGTATCCCCGGCCGCAACAATGAGCAGTTCTTC.

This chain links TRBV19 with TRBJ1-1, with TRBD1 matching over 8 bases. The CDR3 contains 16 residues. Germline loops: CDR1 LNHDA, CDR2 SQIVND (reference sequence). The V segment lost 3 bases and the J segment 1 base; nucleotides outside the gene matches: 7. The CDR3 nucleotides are TGTGCCAGTAGTATCCTTCTGACAGGGGCGAACACTGAAGCTTTCTTT. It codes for CASSILLTGANTEAFF.

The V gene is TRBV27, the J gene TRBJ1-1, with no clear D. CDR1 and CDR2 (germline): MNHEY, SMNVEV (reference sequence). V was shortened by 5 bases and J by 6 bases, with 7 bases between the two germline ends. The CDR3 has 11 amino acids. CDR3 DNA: TGTGCCAGCAGTGCCGGAGCTGAAGCTTTCTTT. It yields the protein CASSAGAEAFF.

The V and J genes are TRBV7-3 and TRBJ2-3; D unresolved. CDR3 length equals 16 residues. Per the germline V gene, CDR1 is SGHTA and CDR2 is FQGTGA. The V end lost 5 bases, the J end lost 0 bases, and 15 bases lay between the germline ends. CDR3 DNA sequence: TGTGCCAGCAGCCCCATACCTACCACTAGCACAGATACGCAGTATTTT. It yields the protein CASSPIPTTSTDTQYF. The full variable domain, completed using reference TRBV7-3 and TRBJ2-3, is GAGVSQTPSNKVTEKGKYVELRCDPISGHTALYWYRQSLGQGPEFLIYFQGTGAADDSGLPNDRFFAVRPEGSVSTLKIQRTERGDSAVYLCASSPIPTTSTDTQYFGPGTRLTVL.

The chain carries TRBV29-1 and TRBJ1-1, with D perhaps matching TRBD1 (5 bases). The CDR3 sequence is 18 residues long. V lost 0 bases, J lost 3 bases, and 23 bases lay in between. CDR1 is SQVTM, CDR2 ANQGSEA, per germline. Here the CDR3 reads CSVEDSFFGAGSYTEAFF. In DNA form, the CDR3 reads TGCAGCGTTGAAGATAGCTTTTTTGGGGCAGGGTCATACACTGAAGCTTTCTTT.